A single TCR beta chain is shown here with its context. This record belongs to a study of T cell changes during pregnancy in multiple sclerosis. Germline CDR1 and CDR2: LNHDA and SQIVND (reference sequence). The CDR3 is 15 residues long. V was shortened by 7 bases and J by 3 bases, with 15 bases between the two germline ends. Produced via immunoSEQ multiplex PCR; TCRdb's table is partial and in-frame only. This sample has tens of thousands of clones, with roughly nine tenths found just once. This sample comprised CD4+ T cells from peripheral blood mononuclear cells, obtained in the first trimester of pregnancy. The chain employs TRBV19 and TRBJ1-4; TRBD1 is a possible D gene (6 bases). This TCR was sampled from a female donor with multiple sclerosis, enrolled in a pregnancy study. This chain's CDR3 is CASILNTGSNEKLFF. CDR3 DNA: TGTGCCAGTATCCTTAATACAGGGTCTAATGAAAAACTGTTTTTT.